This T cell receptor (beta chain) was identified during a study of post-analysis software for immune sequencing data (dated by TCRdb to between 2014 and 2017). For the study in its entirety: Relapsing-remitting, secondary progressive and progressive-relapsing multiple sclerosis were recorded as disease courses, and subtype annotation was lacking for some patients. Patient repertoires were compared against ten to twelve previously published healthy control repertoires from donors aged roughly 6 to 27 years. A subset of samples was prepared in parallel using single-end sample barcoding, then pooled and co-amplified after Illumina adapter ligation. The study at large found these results: When samples were clustered directly using the F measure, samples prepared in the same batch co-clustered strongly, which prompted a batch-effect correction. Roughly 5 TRBV segments, including TRBV5-6, TRBV5-1 and TRBV20-1, were significantly more frequent in patients than controls. Normalized Chao1 diversity was significantly lower in multiple sclerosis patients than controls, suggesting substantial peripheral T-cell clonal expansion. The multiple sclerosis patient group was slightly younger than the control group.

V gives up 2 bases and J gives up 0 bases, and the segment between their germline ends measures 13 bases. The CDR3 holds 16 amino acids from the cysteine to the phenylalanine. Of the read, only the CDR3 DNA is kept; its 48 bases are in frame from base 1. Per the germline V gene (reference sequence), MNHNY is the CDR1 and SVGAGI is the CDR2. In regard to this clonotype: The antigen this receptor binds is unknown. No qualities accompany the bases; no much larger clone lies one base away.

Library preparation was by PCR. The sequencer listed for this sample is Illumina HiSeq 2500. To reduce PCR and sequencing biases, unique molecular identifiers were built into the TCR beta cDNA libraries. Every 1 to 10 million input T cells yielded 500,000 or so cDNA molecules, meaning each molecule approximated one T cell. The patient libraries were prepared and sequenced with the same protocol used for the earlier healthy control dataset. Samples belonging to the same batch were prepared together, multiplexed and sequenced on a shared HiSeq lane. The authors processed their data as follows. Raw barcoded reads were processed with MIGEC, and single-read molecular identifier groups were discarded before consensus assembly and CDR3 extraction. VDJtools was used for post-analysis of the clonotype tables, with diversity normalized by down-sampling every dataset to the smallest sample size. In repertoire overlap clustering, CDR3 amino acid sequences, but not nucleotide sequences, were matched to correct batch-related cross-sample contamination. TCRdb itself trimmed the public reads at Q25 with fastp, ran MiXCR and retained productive beta chains. Entries are consolidated by CDR3 protein sequence, retaining the most common genes and DNA. TCRdb's processing, not the study's, gives the V and J calls here. Present in this sample are approximately 440,000 distinct CDR3 sequences, less than 45% of which were seen just once. About 12% of the sample is taken by the ten largest.

To demonstrate the VDJtools post-analysis software, the study profiled TCR beta repertoires from the peripheral blood of about a dozen young patients with multiple sclerosis. The multiple sclerosis patients were children and adolescents between roughly 6 and 16 years of age. The chain is encoded by TRBV6-6 joined to TRBJ1-1; a confident D gene designation cannot be given. Material: blood. The clonotype was recovered from a girl aged 5-17 years with multiple sclerosis. The DNA sequence is TGTGCCAGCAGTTACGGGATCCAGACCATGAACACTGAAGCTTTCTTT. Its translation is CASSYGIQTMNTEAFF.